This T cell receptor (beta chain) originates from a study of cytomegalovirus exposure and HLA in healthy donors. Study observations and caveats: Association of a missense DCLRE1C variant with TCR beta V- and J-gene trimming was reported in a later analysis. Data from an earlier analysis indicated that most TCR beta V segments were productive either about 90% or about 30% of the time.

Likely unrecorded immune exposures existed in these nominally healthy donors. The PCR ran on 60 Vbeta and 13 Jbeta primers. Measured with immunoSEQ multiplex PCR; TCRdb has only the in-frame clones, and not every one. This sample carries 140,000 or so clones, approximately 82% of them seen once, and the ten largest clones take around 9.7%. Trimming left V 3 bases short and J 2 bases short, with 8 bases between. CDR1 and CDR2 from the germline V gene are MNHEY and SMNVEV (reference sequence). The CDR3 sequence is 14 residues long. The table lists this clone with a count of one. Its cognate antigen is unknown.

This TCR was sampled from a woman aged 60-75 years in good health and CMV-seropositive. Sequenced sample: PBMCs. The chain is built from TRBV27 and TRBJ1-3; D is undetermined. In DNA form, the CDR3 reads TGTGCCAGCAGTTTTAGATTCCCTGGAAACACCATATATTTT. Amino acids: CASSFRFPGNTIYF.